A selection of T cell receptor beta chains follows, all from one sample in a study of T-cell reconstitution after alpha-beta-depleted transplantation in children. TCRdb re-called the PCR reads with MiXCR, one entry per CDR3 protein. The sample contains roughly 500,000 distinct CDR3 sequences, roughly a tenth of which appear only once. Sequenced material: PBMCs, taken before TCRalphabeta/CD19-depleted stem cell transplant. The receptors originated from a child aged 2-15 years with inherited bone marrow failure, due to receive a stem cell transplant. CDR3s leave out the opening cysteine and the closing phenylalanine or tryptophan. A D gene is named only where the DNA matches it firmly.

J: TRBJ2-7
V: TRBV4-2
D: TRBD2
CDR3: ASSQEQREASYEQY

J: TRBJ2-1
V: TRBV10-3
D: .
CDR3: AISERVAENNEQF

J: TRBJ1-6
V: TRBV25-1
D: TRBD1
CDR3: ASSLRGRLNSPLH

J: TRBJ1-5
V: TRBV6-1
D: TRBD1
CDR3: ASRRQGSNQPQH

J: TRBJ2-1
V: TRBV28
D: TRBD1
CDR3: ASNLKTGEAGSSYNEQF

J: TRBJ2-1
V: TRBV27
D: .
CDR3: ASSSTTGPFYNEQF

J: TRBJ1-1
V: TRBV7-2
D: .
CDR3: ASSLVWGAQTEAF

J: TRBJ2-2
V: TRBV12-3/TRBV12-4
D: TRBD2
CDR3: ASTLAGGANTGELF

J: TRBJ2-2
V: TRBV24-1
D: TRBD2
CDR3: ATSDSGTSGYTGELF

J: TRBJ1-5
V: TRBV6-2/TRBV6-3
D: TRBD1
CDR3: ATEPGQGNQPQH

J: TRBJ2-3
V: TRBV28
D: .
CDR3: ASSTQGPATDTQY

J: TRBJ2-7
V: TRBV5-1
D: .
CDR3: ASSSTDGEQY

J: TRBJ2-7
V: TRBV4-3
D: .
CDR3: ASSQGMEGTDRYEQY

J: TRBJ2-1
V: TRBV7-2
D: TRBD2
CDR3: ASTYSGAYFEQF

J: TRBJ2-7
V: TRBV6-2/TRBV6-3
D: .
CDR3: ASSYGRAYEQY

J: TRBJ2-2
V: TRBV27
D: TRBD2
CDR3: ASSLLLAGGPHTGELF

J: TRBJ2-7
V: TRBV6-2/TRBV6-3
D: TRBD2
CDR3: ASSKRTSGNEQY

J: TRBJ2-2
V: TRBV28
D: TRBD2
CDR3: ASERENTGELF